A single sample gave rise to the 18 T cell receptor beta chains below, sequenced in a study of cytomegalovirus exposure and HLA in healthy donors. The PCR made use of 60 Vbeta and 13 Jbeta primers. Sequenced by immunoSEQ multiplex PCR; TCRdb stores in-frame clones only, minus some. Of under 150,000 clones listed, 84% are singletons. Sample: PBMCs. The receptors stem from a man over 45 in good health and CMV-seronegative.

The rearrangement links TRBV19 to TRBJ2-7; the D gene is possibly TRBD1 (8 bases). In germline, CDR1 is LNHDA, CDR2 SQIVND (reference sequence). The V end was cut by 4 bases, the J end by 1 base, with 17 bases between. This CDR3 has 16 residues. CDR3 DNA sequence: TGTGCCAGTAGTAAGGGGGGGGGACAGGAGTCCTACGAGCAGTACTTC. Residues: CASSKGGGQESYEQYF.

The V gene is TRBV7-8, the J gene TRBJ1-6; 7 bases fit TRBD1. Germline CDR1 reads SGHVS; CDR2 reads FQNEAQ. Trimming at V came to 5 bases and at J to 11 bases, leaving 6 bases not matched to a gene. The CDR3 totals 13 residues. The CDR3 region is CASSPDREPPLHF. The CDR3 nucleotides are TGTGCCAGCAGCCCCGACAGGGAGCCACCCCTCCACTTT.

The chain uses TRBV4-3 and TRBJ2-5, with D perhaps TRBD1 (5 bases). The CDR3 runs to 16 residues. V lost 1 base and J 5 bases, leaving 17 bases between the germline ends. The germline CDR1 and CDR2 sequences are LGHNA and YSLEER. The CDR3 spells CASSQGPDTGYETQYF. CDR3 sequence (DNA): TGCGCCAGCAGCCAAGGCCCGGACACTGGATACGAGACCCAGTACTTC.

The chain couples TRBV9 to TRBJ2-7; D perhaps matches TRBD2 (5 bases). The CDR3 covers 15 residues. CDR1 SGDLS and CDR2 YYNGEE come from the germline V gene. The V gene lost 0 bases and the J gene lost 2 bases, with 12 bases spanning the gap. CDR3 sequence reads: CASSVGADATYEQYF. The CDR3 bases are TGTGCCAGCAGCGTAGGAGCGGACGCTACCTACGAGCAGTACTTC.

The table lists this clone with a count of one. The rearrangement links TRBV7-9 to TRBJ2-3; 8 nucleotides line up with TRBD2. This CDR3 is 16 amino acids long. V lost 5 bases to trimming and J lost 0 bases; unmatched junction nucleotides: 7. Germline lookup yields CDR1 SEHNR and CDR2 FQNEAQ (reference sequence). Here the CDR3 DNA reads TGTGCCAGCAGCCCCCGGGTAGCGGGGAGCACAGATACGCAGTATTTT. Translated, it gives CASSPRVAGSTDTQYF.

The J gene is TRBJ2-2, the V gene TRBV6-1; D unresolved. Trimming shortened V by 1 base and J by 0 bases, and 9 bases separated the two germline ends. The CDR3 is made up of 16 amino acids. CDR1 is MNHNS and CDR2 is SASEGT in the germline V gene. For the CDR3, the DNA is TGTGCCAGCAGTGAAGAGTGGGCAGCGAACACCGGGGAGCTGTTTTTT. Translated, it gives CASSEEWAANTGELFF.

This rearrangement joins TRBV5-1 to TRBJ2-1, with a weak D call TRBD1 (5 bases). Germline CDR1 and CDR2: SGHRS and YFSETQ. Trimming pared 0 bases from V and 8 bases from J, leaving 12 bases between. The CDR3 contains 14 residues. Here the CDR3 DNA reads TGCGCCAGCAGCTTGGTGCCAGGGCTGGATGAGCAGTTCTTC. Its translation: CASSLVPGLDEQFF.

The chain employs TRBV29-1 and TRBJ2-5, with 8 bases that match TRBD2. The end of the DNA is better explained by TRBJ2-7, so the J call may be wrong. The CDR3 is made up of 14 amino acids. Germline V gene data show CDR1 as SQVTM and CDR2 as ANQGSEA. CDR3 nucleotides: TGCAGCGTTGCTAAAAGTAGCGGGGACGGCGAGCAGTACTTC. Amino acid sequence: CSVAKSSGDGEQYF.

The chain joins TRBV4-1 to TRBJ1-6; 10 positions agree with TRBD1. V shed 3 bases, J shed 9 bases, and the junction held 8 bases outside the gene matches. The CDR3 is 16 amino acids. Germline CDR1 and CDR2: MGHRA and YSYEKL. The CDR3 here is CASSQKPDRGSSPLHF. CDR3 in DNA: TGCGCCAGCAGCCAGAAACCGGACAGGGGGAGTTCACCCCTCCACTTT.

V usage is TRBV4-1 and J usage is TRBJ2-7; TRBD1 aligns across 7 bases. The CDR3 totals 15 residues. With V trimmed by 5 bases and J by 2 bases, 9 bases remained unmatched. From germline, CDR1 is MGHRA and CDR2 YSYEKL. CDR3 DNA sequence: TGCGCCAGCAGCTTACCGGGACAGCAAACCTACGAGCAGTACTTC. This gives the protein CASSLPGQQTYEQYF.

V and J are TRBV27 and TRBJ2-2; 9 bases match TRBD2. The CDR3 spans 14 residues. Germline V lookup: CDR1 MNHEY, CDR2 SMNVEV (reference sequence). The trim removed 2 bases at V and 5 bases at J, leaving 0 bases unmatched. CDR3 bases: TGTGCCAGCAGTTTACTAGCGGGGACCGGGGAGCTGTTTTTT. Amino acid sequence: CASSLLAGTGELFF.

DNA for the CDR3: TGTGCCAGCAGTGAATATGGCGGAAGCGTCCCAGATACGCAGTATTTT. Protein product: CASSEYGGSVPDTQYF. The chain uses TRBV2 and TRBJ2-3; D gene ambiguous. Per germline, CDR1 SNHLY and CDR2 FYNNEI. Trimming removed 2 bases at V and 4 bases at J, with 16 bases between. The CDR3 loop spans 16 amino acids. Complete variable domain (other parts from reference TRBV2 and TRBJ2-3): EPEVTQTPSHQVTQMGQEVILRCVPISNHLYFYWYRQILGQKVEFLVSFYNNEISEKSEIFDDQFSVERPDGSNFTLKIRSTKLEDSAMYFCASSEYGGSVPDTQYFGPGTRLTVL.

The CDR3 nucleotides are TGTGCCAGCAGTGGGGACAGTTTGAGCAATCAGCCCCAGCATTTT. Encoded protein: CASSGDSLSNQPQHF. The genes are TRBV2 and TRBJ1-5, with 7 bases identical to TRBD1. This CDR3 region has 15 residues. Looked up from germline, CDR1 is SNHLY and CDR2 is FYNNEI. Trimming cost V 4 bases and J 1 base; bases outside gene matches: 4.

The table lists this clone with a count of one. The chain couples TRBV27 to TRBJ1-2, with 7 bases fitting TRBD1. The ends lost 4 bases at V and 7 bases at J; junction bases unmatched: 18. CDR1 is MNHEY and CDR2 is SMNVEV in the germline V gene (reference sequence). The CDR3 has 17 residues. This CDR3 reads CASSWGPSPTGRGGYTF. CDR3 nucleotides: TGTGCCAGCAGTTGGGGTCCCTCCCCGACAGGGAGAGGTGGCTACACCTTC.

This clone was observed a handful of times. The rearrangement uses TRBV5-4 and TRBJ1-2; 9 bases line up with TRBD1. CDR3 length: 14 amino acids. V lost 4 bases, J lost 6 bases, and 7 bases stayed unmatched. Per germline, CDR1 SGHNT and CDR2 YYREEE (reference sequence). The CDR3 reads CASSPRTGVDGYTF. The CDR3 DNA is TGTGCCAGCAGCCCAAGGACAGGGGTTGATGGCTACACCTTC. The complete variable domain, with remaining parts taken from reference TRBV5-4 and TRBJ1-2, reads ETGVTQSPTHLIKTRGQQVTLRCSSQSGHNTVSWYQQALGQGPQFIFQYYREEENGRGNFPPRFSGLQFPNYSSELNVNALELDDSALYLCASSPRTGVDGYTFGSGTRLTVV.

The chain carries TRBV19 and TRBJ2-3; no clear D. CDR1 LNHDA and CDR2 SQIVND come from the germline V gene (reference sequence). V lost 4 bases to trimming and J lost 4 bases, with 12 bases between them. The CDR3 totals 14 residues. CDR3 residues: CASSKLAPPDTQYF. The CDR3 DNA reads as TGTGCCAGTAGTAAGTTAGCTCCTCCAGATACGCAGTATTTT.

CDR3 amino acids: CASSEDRGSPLHF. The CDR3 nucleotides read TGTGCCAGTAGCGAAGACAGAGGATCACCCCTCCACTTT. The chain links TRBV19 to TRBJ1-6; the D gene is possibly TRBD1 (5 bases). Deletions cut 6 bases from V and 10 bases from J, with 13 bases between. The CDR3 loop spans 13 amino acids. Per the germline V gene, CDR1 is LNHDA and CDR2 is SQIVND (reference sequence).

The genes are TRBV5-1 and TRBJ1-5; TRBD1 matches 8 bases. There are 15 residues in the CDR3. Germline CDR1 reads SGHRS; CDR2 reads YFSETQ. With V trimmed by 0 bases and J by 6 bases, 5 bases remained unmatched. For the CDR3, the DNA is TGCGCCAGCAGCTTGGGGACAGGGCGAGGTCAGCCCCAGCATTTT. Protein product: CASSLGTGRGQPQHF. The full variable domain, its missing parts supplied by reference TRBV5-1 and TRBJ1-5, is KAGVTQTPRYLIKTRGQQVTLSCSPISGHRSVSWYQQTPGQGLQFLFEYFSETQRNKGNFPGRFSGRQFSNSRSEMNVSTLELGDSALYLCASSLGTGRGQPQHFGDGTRLSIL.